The entry below describes one T cell receptor beta chain. Its antigen is unidentified. Sequencing targeted TCR beta in blood CD8+ and CD4+ T cells. This sample is part of a study of CD8 T cells in Susac syndrome. The study, taken as a whole, reports: The study recognized that its TCR sequencing and HLA analysis covered a relatively small number of individuals.

Random hexamers primed reverse transcription of roughly 0.45 to 1 ug RNA. TCRdb fed the immunoSEQ multiplex PCR reads into MiXCR, producing one record per CDR3 protein. The table includes approximately 180,000 distinct CDR3 sequences, just under 95% detected once. CDR3 size: 13 residues. Germline V lookup: CDR1 LGHDT, CDR2 YNNKEL (reference sequence). Trimming left V 2 bases short and J 6 bases short, with 8 bases between. Specimen: CD4+ T cells from PBMCs. The rearrangement links TRBV3-1 to TRBJ1-5; a possible D gene is TRBD1 (5 bases). The receptor's source is a human donor with Susac syndrome. CDR3: CASSQKQVQPQHF. CDR3 coding DNA: TGTGCCAGCAGCCAAAAACAGGTTCAGCCCCAGCATTTT. The full variable domain, rest sourced from reference TRBV3-1 and TRBJ1-5, is DTAVSQTPKYLVTQMGNDKSIKCEQNLGHDTMYWYKQDSKKFLKIMFSYNNKELIINETVPNRFSPKSPDKAHLNLHINSLELGDSAVYFCASSQKQVQPQHFGDGTRLSIL.